These 13 T cell receptor beta chains share one sample of origin, sequenced in a study of blood T cell repertoires in COVID-19. Clones were sequenced by immunoSEQ multiplex PCR, and TCRdb holds only the in-frame ones, with some missing. The data contain approximately 190,000 clones, more than 75% of them singletons. The source material was peripheral blood. These receptors were obtained from a man between 40 and 49 years old with active or convalescent COVID-19.

This clone was picked up one time. The chain combines TRBV19 with TRBJ2-5, with D perhaps TRBD2 (6 bases). The V gene's germline CDR1 is LNHDA and CDR2 SQIVND (reference sequence). The CDR3 extends over 13 amino acids. The V and J ends lost 5 bases and 5 bases respectively, with 12 bases between them. CDR3 residues: CASSETRGETQYF. As DNA, the CDR3 is TGTGCCAGTAGTGAGACCCGGGGGGAGACCCAGTACTTC.

The chain carries TRBV19 and TRBJ2-2; TRBD2 matches 11 bases. Germline CDR1 and CDR2: LNHDA and SQIVND (reference sequence). V trimming: 6 bases; J trimming: 3 bases; junction bases outside the gene matches: 6. This CDR3 spans 16 amino acids. Here the CDR3 reads CASRPLAGEYTGELFF. In DNA form, the CDR3 reads TGTGCCAGTAGACCACTAGCGGGAGAGTACACCGGGGAGCTGTTTTTT.

V usage is TRBV6-1 and J usage is TRBJ1-5; D ambiguous. Germline CDR1 MNHNS, CDR2 SASEGT. Trimming shortened V by 1 base and J by 0 bases, and 10 bases separated the two germline ends. This CDR3 is built from 16 residues. The CDR3 loop is CASSEVAVNSNQPQHF. As DNA, the CDR3 is TGTGCCAGCAGTGAAGTCGCGGTTAATAGCAATCAGCCCCAGCATTTT.

The sample holds a few counts of this clone. This chain links TRBV9 with TRBJ1-6, with TRBD1 as a possible D gene (5 bases). Germline V gene sequence: CDR1 SGDLS, CDR2 YYNGEE. The CDR3 sequence is 15 residues long. Trimming cost V 0 bases and J 10 bases, with 14 bases left between them. In nucleotides, the CDR3 is TGTGCCAGCAGCGTAGACGAGGATCGGGGGTCACCCCTCCACTTT. Protein product: CASSVDEDRGSPLHF.

This clone was detected once. This chain connects TRBV6-5 to TRBJ1-2; D ambiguous. The CDR3 covers 15 residues. CDR1 is MNHEY, CDR2 SVGAGI, per germline. V was clipped by 7 bases and J by 8 bases, with 23 bases between them. The chain's CDR3 is CASTVRTTITRGYTF. The CDR3 region has the DNA TGTGCCAGCACGGTCAGAACAACTATAACTAGGGGCTACACCTTC.

This clone appeared once. J is TRBJ2-3 and V is TRBV3-1 (or the pseudogene TRBV3-2); no firm D call. Trimming stripped 4 bases from V and 1 base from J, with 9 bases between. The CDR3 spans 14 residues. Germline values: CDR1 LGHDT, CDR2 YNNKEL (reference sequence). The CDR3 region is CASSRPSGTDTQYF. The CDR3 nucleotides are TGTGCCAGCAGCCGTCCCTCTGGCACAGATACGCAGTATTTT.

Only one count was recorded for this clone. CDR3 protein: CASRLAGNTGELFF. The DNA of the CDR3 is TGTGCCAGCCGACTAGCGGGAAACACCGGGGAGCTGTTTTTT. The genes are TRBV25-1 and TRBJ2-2; 11 bases agree with TRBD2. The V segment lost 8 bases and the J segment 2 bases; nucleotides outside the gene matches: 1. The CDR3 is made up of 14 amino acids. The V gene's germline CDR1 is MGHDK and CDR2 SYGVNS.

The J gene is TRBJ2-1, the V gene TRBV7-3, with D tentatively TRBD2 (6 bases). This CDR3 spans 15 amino acids. Per the germline V gene, CDR1 is SGHTA and CDR2 is FQGTGA. Trimming removed 5 bases from V and 0 bases from J, with 11 bases in between. Here the CDR3 reads CASSPLGGSYNEQFF. The CDR3 DNA is TGTGCCAGCAGCCCCCTCGGGGGCTCCTACAATGAGCAGTTCTTC. Based on the CDR3 plus reference TRBV7-3 and TRBJ2-1, the full variable domain is GAGVSQTPSNKVTEKGKYVELRCDPISGHTALYWYRQSLGQGPEFLIYFQGTGAADDSGLPNDRFFAVRPEGSVSTLKIQRTERGDSAVYLCASSPLGGSYNEQFFGPGTRLTVL.

V and J are TRBV19 and TRBJ2-2; 8 bases line up with TRBD1. J lost 3 bases, V lost 4 bases, and 1 base had no gene match. This CDR3 region has 14 residues. The germline CDR1 and CDR2 sequences are LNHDA and SQIVND (reference sequence). The CDR3 nucleotides are TGTGCCAGTAGTACGACAGGGGACACCGGGGAGCTGTTTTTT. Its protein is CASSTTGDTGELFF.

The chain links TRBV28 to TRBJ1-5; tentative D call: TRBD1 (6 bases). The CDR3 is 12 amino acids. Trimming took off 4 bases at V and 6 bases at J, with 7 bases between the two ends. CDR1 MDHEN and CDR2 SYDVKM come from the germline V gene. Here the CDR3 reads CASSWTVQPQHF. The CDR3 DNA reads TGTGCCAGCAGTTGGACAGTTCAGCCCCAGCATTTT.

This chain joins TRBV28 and TRBJ1-6; D possibly corresponds to TRBD1 (5 bases). Trimming removed 5 bases from V and 7 bases from J, with 18 bases in between. Looked up from germline, CDR1 is MDHEN and CDR2 is SYDVKM. The CDR3 has 16 amino acids. CDR3 amino acids: CASSTPRTGRNSPLHF. DNA for the CDR3: TGTGCCAGCAGTACCCCTCGAACAGGCCGAAATTCACCCCTCCACTTT.

This clone was recorded only once. The chain uses TRBV4-1 and TRBJ1-5; D is ambiguous. This CDR3 has 12 amino acids. The germline gives CDR1 MGHRA, CDR2 YSYEKL. The V gene lost 1 base and the J gene lost 11 bases, with 9 bases spanning the gap. CDR3 sequence: CASSQGGGSQHF. As DNA, the CDR3 is TGCGCCAGCAGCCAAGGCGGAGGGTCCCAGCATTTT.

The chain couples TRBV24-1 to TRBJ1-2; D is unclear. Between the trimmed V and J ends, which lost 0 bases and 8 bases, there was a span of 15 bases. Germline assignment: CDR1 KGHDR and CDR2 SFDVKD. The CDR3 covers 15 residues. CDR3 amino acids: CATSDLGEGPSGYTF. Here the CDR3 DNA reads TGTGCCACCAGTGATTTGGGAGAAGGCCCCTCCGGCTACACCTTC.